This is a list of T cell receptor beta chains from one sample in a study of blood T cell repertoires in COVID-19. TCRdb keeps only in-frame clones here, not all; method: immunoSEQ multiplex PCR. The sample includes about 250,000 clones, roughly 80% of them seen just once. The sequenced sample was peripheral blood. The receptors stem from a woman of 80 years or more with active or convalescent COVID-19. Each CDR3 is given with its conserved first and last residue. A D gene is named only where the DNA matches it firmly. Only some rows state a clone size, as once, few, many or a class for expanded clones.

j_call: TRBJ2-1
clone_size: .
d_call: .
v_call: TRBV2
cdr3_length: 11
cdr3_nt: TGTGCCAGCAGGAGGTACAATGAGCAGTTCTTC
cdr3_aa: CASRRYNEQFF

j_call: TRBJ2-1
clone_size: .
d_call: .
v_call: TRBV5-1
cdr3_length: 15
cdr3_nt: TGCGCCAGCAGCCTGGACGGGAGCTCCTACAATGAGCAGTTCTTC
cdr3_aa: CASSLDGSSYNEQFF

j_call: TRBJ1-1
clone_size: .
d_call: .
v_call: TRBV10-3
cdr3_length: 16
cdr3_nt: TGTGCCATCAGTGGCTCCCAGGGGACGAGGAACACTGAAGCTTTCTTT
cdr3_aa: CAISGSQGTRNTEAFF

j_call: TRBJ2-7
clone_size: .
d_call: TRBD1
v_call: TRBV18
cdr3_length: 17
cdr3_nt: TGTGCCAGCTCATCACTGGGGGGGACAGGGGTAACCTACGAGCAGTACTTC
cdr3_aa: CASSSLGGTGVTYEQYF

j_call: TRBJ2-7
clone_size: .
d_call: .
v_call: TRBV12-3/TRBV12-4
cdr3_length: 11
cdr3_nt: TGTGCCAGCAGTCCAAACTACGAGCAGTACTTC
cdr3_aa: CASSPNYEQYF

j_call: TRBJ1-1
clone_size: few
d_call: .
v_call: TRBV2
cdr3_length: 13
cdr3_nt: TGTGCCAGCAGTGAAGCGACAGCTACTGAAGCTTTCTTT
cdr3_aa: CASSEATATEAFF

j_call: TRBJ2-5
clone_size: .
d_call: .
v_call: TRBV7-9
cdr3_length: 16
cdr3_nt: TGTGCCAGCAGCTCGCCCCCGACAGGAGACCAAGAGACCCAGTACTTC
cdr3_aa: CASSSPPTGDQETQYF

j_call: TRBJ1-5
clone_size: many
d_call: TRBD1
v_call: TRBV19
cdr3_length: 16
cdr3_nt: TGTGCCAGTACGAACACGGACAGGGGGCTCGTTCAGCCCCAGCATTTT
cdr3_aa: CASTNTDRGLVQPQHF

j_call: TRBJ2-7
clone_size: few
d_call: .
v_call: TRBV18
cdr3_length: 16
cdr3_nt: TGTGCCAGCTCACTCCAAACAGTGCGCTTCTCCTACGAGCAGTACTTC
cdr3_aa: CASSLQTVRFSYEQYF

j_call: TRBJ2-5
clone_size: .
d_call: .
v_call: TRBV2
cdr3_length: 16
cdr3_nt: TGTGCCAGCAGTGAGCAAGGCGGGTCATTAGCGGAGACCCAGTACTTC
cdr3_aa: CASSEQGGSLAETQYF

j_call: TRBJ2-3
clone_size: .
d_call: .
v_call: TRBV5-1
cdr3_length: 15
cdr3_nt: TGCGCCAGCAGCTTGGGGGCACGATGGTCAGATACGCAGTATTTT
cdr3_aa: CASSLGARWSDTQYF

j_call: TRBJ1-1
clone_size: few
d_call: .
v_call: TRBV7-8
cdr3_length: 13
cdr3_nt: TGTGCCAGCAGCTTAGGTCAGGGCACTGAAGCTTTCTTT
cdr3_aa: CASSLGQGTEAFF

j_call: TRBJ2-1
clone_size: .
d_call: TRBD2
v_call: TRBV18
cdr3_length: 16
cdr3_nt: TGTGCCAGCTCACCAGGACTAGCGGGGCTATACAATGAGCAGTTCTTC
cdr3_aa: CASSPGLAGLYNEQFF

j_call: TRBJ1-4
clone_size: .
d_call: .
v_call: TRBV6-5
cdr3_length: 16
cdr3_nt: TGTGCCAGCAGTTCCCCTCAGGTTGCAACTAATGAAAAACTGTTTTTT
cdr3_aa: CASSSPQVATNEKLFF

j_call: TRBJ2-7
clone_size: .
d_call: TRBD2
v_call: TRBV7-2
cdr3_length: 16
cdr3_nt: TGTGCCAGCAGCAGCGATAGCGGGAGGTCCCAATGGGGGCAGTACTTC
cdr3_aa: CASSSDSGRSQWGQYF

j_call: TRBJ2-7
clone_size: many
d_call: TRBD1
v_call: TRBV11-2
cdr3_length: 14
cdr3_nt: TGTGCCAGCAGCGCGGACAGGGAAAGCTACGAGCAGTACTTC
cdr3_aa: CASSADRESYEQYF

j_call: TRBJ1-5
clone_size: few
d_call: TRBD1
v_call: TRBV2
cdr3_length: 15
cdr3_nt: TGTGCCAGCAGGGGCACAGGGGCGGGCAATCAGCCCCAGCATTTT
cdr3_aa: CASRGTGAGNQPQHF

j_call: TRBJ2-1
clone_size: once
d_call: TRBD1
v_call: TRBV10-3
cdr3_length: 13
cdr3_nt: TGTGCCATCAGTGGCCCCCAGGGGGCTTGGCAGTTCTTC
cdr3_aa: CAISGPQGAWQFF

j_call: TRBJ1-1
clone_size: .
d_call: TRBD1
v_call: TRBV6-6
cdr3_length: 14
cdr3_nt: TGTGCCAGCAGTAGACAGGGGCAGAACACTGAAGCTTTCTTT
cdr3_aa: CASSRQGQNTEAFF

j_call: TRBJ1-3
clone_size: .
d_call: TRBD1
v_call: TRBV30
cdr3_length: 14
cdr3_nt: TGTGCCTGGAGTGCGACAGGGTGGCGAAACACCATATATTTT
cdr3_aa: CAWSATGWRNTIYF

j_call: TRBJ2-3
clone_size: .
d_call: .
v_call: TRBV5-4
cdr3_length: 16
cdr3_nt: TGTGCCAGCAGCTTGGGTCCGACGGGAGAGGCAGATACGCAGTATTTT
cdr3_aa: CASSLGPTGEADTQYF

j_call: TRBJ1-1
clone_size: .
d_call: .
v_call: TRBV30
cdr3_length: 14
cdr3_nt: TGTGCCTGGACCCTGAAGGGGGGGAGCACTGAAGCTTTCTTT
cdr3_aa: CAWTLKGGSTEAFF

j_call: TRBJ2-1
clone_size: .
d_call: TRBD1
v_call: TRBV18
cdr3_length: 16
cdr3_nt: TGTGCCAGCTCACCTATAGACAGGGGTATCTACAATGAGCAGTTCTTC
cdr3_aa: CASSPIDRGIYNEQFF

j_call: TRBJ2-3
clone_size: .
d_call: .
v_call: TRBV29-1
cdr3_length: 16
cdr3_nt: TGCAGCGTTGAAGATCGACAGAAAACGAGCACAGATACGCAGTATTTT
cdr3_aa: CSVEDRQKTSTDTQYF

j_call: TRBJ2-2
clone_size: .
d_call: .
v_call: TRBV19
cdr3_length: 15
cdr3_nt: TGTGCCAGTAGTATTGAGGGGACAATAGTCGGGGAGCTGTTTTTT
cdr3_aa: CASSIEGTIVGELFF

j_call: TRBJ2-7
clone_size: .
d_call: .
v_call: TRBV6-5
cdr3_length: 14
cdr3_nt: TGTGCCAGCAGTCCTGATTTTGGGAGGCTCGAGCAGTACTTC
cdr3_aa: CASSPDFGRLEQYF

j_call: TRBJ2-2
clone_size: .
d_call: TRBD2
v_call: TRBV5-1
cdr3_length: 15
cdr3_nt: TGCGCCAGCAGCTTCGCGGGGGAGAACACCGGGGAGCTGTTTTTT
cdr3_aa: CASSFAGENTGELFF

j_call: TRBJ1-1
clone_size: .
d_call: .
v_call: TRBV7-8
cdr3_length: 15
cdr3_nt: TGTGCCAGCAGCTTAGCCGGGGGATTGAACACTGAAGCTTTCTTT
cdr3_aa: CASSLAGGLNTEAFF

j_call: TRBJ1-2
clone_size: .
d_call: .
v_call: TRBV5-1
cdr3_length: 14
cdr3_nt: TGCGCCAGCAGCCTGAACGGACAGAACTATGGCTACACCTTC
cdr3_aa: CASSLNGQNYGYTF

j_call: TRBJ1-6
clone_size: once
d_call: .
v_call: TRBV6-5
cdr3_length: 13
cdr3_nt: TGTGCCAGCACCCTTTCCTATAATTCACCCCTCCACTTT
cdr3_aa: CASTLSYNSPLHF

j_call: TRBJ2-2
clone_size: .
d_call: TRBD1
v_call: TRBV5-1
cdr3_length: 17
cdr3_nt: TGCGCCAGCAGCTTCACCGGGACAGGGGGTTACACCGGGGAGCTGTTTTTT
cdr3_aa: CASSFTGTGGYTGELFF

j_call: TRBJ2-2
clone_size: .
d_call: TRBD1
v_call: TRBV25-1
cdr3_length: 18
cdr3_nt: TGTGCCAGCAGTGAGTCCCCGGGACAGGGAGGTCGGACCGGGGAGCTGTTTTTT
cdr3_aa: CASSESPGQGGRTGELFF

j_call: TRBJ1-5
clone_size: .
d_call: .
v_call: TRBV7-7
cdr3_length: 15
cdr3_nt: TGTGCCAGCAGCTTAGGACTGAGGATTAATCAGCCCCAGCATTTT
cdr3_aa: CASSLGLRINQPQHF

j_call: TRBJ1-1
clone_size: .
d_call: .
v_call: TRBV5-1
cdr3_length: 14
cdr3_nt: TGCGCCAGCAGCCCCGAAAGACAGAACACTGAAGCTTTCTTT
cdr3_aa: CASSPERQNTEAFF

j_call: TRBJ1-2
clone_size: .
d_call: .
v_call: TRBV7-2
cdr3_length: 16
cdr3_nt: TGTGCCAGCAGCTTAGCGGTCGGGGTCTTCATTAATGGCTACACCTTC
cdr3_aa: CASSLAVGVFINGYTF

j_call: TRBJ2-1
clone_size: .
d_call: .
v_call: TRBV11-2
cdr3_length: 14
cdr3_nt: TGTGCCAGCAGCTTATTCGGCTCCTACAATGAGCAGTTCTTC
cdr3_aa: CASSLFGSYNEQFF

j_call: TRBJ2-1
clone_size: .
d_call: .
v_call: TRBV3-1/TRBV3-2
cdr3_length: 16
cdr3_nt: TGTGCCAGCAGCCAAAATCCGTCCGGCTCCTACAATGAGCAGTTCTTC
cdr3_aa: CASSQNPSGSYNEQFF

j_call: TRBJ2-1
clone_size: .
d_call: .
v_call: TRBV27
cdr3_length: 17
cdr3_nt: TGTGCCAGCAGTTTATCCGCAACAGGGCTTCCTGGTTGGGAGCAGTTCTTC
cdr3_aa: CASSLSATGLPGWEQFF